This TCR beta chain was sequenced during a study of T cell changes during pregnancy in multiple sclerosis. The table came from immunoSEQ multiplex PCR; TCRdb's copy has only in-frame clones and leaves some out. The table lists approximately 43,000 clones, just over 90% of them singletons. V was cut by 5 bases and J by 0 bases, with 10 bases left in between. The germline V gene encodes CDR1 SNHLY and CDR2 FYNNEI. This CDR3 region has 14 residues. The sequence came from a female donor with multiple sclerosis, enrolled in a pregnancy study. The sample was CD8+ T cells from peripheral blood mononuclear cells, taken after pregnancy. The V and J genes are TRBV2 and TRBJ1-1, with D possibly matching TRBD1 (6 bases). The CDR3 DNA sequence: TGTGCCAGCAGTCAGGACAGCCTGAACACTGAAGCTTTCTTT. It yields the protein CASSQDSLNTEAFF.